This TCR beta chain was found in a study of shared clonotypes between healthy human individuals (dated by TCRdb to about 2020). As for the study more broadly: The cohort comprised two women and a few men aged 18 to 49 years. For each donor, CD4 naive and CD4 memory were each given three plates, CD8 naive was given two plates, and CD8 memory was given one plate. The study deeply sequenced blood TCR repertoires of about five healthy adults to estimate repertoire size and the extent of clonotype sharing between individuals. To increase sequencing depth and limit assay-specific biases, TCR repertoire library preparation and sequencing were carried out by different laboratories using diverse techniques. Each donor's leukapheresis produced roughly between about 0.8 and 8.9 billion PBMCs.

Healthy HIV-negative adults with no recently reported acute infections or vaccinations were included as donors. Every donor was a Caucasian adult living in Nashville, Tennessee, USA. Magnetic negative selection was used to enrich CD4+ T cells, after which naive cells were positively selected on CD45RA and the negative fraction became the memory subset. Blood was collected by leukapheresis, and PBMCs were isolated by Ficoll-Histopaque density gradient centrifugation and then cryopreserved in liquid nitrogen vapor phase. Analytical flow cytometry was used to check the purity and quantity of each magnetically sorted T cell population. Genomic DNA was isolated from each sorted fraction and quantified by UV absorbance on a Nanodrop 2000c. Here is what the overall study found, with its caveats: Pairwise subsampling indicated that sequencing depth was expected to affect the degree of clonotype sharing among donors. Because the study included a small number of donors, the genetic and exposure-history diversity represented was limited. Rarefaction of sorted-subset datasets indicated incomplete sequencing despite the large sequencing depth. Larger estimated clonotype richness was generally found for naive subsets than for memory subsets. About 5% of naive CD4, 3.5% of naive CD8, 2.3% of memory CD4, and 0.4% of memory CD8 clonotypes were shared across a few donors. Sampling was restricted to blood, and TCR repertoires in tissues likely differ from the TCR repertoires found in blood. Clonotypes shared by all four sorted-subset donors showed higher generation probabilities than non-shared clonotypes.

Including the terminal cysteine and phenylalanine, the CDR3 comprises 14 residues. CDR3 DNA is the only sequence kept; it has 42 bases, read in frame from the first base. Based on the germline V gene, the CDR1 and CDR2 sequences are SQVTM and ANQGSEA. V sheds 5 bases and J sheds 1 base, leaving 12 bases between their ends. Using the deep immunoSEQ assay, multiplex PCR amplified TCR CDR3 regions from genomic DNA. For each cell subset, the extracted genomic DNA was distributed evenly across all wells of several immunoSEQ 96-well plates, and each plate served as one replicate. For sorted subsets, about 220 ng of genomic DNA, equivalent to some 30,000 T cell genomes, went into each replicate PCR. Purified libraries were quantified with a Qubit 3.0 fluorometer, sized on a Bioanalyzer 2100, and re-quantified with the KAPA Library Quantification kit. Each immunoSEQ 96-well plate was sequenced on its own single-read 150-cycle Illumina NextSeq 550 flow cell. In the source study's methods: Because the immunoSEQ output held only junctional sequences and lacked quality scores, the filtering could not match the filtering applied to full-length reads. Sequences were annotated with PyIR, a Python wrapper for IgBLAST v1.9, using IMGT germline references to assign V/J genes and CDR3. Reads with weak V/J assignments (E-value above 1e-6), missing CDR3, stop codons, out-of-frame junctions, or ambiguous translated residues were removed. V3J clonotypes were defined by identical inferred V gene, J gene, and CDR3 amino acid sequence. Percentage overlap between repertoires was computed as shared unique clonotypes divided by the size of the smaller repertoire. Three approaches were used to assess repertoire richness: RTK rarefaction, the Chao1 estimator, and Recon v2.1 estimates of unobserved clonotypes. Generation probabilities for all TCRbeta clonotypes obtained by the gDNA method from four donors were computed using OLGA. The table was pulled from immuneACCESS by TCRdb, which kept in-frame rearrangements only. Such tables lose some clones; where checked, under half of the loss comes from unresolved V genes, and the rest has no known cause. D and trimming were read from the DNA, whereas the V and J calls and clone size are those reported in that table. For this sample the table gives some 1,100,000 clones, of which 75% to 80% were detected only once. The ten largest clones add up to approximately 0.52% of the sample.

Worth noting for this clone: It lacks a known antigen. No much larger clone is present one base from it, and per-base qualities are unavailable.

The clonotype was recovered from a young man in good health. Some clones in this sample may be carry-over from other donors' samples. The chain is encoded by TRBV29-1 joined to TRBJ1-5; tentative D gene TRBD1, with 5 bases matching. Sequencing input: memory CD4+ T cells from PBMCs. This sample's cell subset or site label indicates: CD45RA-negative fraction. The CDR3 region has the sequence CSVRGGGSNQPQHF. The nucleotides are TGCAGCGTTCGTGGGGGGGGGAGCAATCAGCCCCAGCATTTT. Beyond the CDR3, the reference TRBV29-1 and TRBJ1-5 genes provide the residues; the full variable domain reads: SAVISQKPSRDICQRGTSLTIQCQVDSQVTMMFWYRQQPGQSLTLIATANQGSEATYESGFVIDKFPISRPNLTFSTLTVSNMSPEDSSIYLCSVRGGGSNQPQHFGDGTRLSIL.